These T cell receptor beta chains were read from a single sample in a study of PD-1 blockade in classical Hodgkin lymphoma. The method was immunoSEQ multiplex PCR; TCRdb's version includes in-frame clones alone and lacks a portion of them. Of some 35,000 clones in the sample, around 89% were seen once. The material sequenced was CD4+ T cells from blood. The origin of the receptors is a human donor with classical Hodgkin lymphoma. Both conserved end residues are part of each CDR3. D genes are given only for firm matches. Size values are once, few and many counts, or a class for expanded clones, and some rows have none.

>NA|TRBJ2-1|TRBV30|NA
CAWTPRGSYNEQFF
TGTGCCTGGACACCCCGGGGGTCCTACAATGAGCAGTTCTTC
>NA|TRBJ2-7|TRBV27|TRBD2
CASREGLAGGYEQYF
TGTGCCAGCAGGGAGGGACTAGCGGGAGGGTACGAGCAGTACTTC
>NA|TRBJ2-5|TRBV27|NA
CASSFSVRETQYF
TGTGCCAGCAGTTTCAGTGTCCGAGAGACCCAGTACTTC
>NA|TRBJ2-7|TRBV10-3|NA
CAISESATRSYEQYF
TGTGCCATCAGTGAGTCGGCGACTCGCTCCTACGAGCAGTACTTC
>once|TRBJ2-7|TRBV6-5|TRBD1
CASSWTGRSYEQYF
TGTGCCAGCAGCTGGACAGGGCGGTCCTACGAGCAGTACTTC
>NA|TRBJ2-7|TRBV27|TRBD2
CASSLWEGTYEQYF
TGTGCCAGCAGTTTATGGGAGGGAACCTACGAGCAGTACTTC
>NA|TRBJ2-2|TRBV6-5|TRBD2
CASSYSSGRAGELFF
TGTGCCAGCAGTTACTCAAGCGGGAGGGCCGGGGAGCTGTTTTTT
>NA|TRBJ1-2|TRBV5-1|TRBD1
CASSWAGTGTNYGYTF
TGCGCCAGCAGCTGGGCCGGGACAGGGACAAACTATGGCTACACCTTC
>NA|TRBJ1-1|TRBV11-3|NA
CASSLTQNTEAFF
TGTGCCAGCAGCTTAACCCAGAACACTGAAGCTTTCTTT
>NA|TRBJ1-5|TRBV29-1|NA
CSVGGLNHQPQHF
TGCAGCGTTGGGGGGCTCAACCATCAGCCCCAGCATTTT
>few|TRBJ1-5|TRBV19|TRBD1
CASSDTGARGDQPQHF
TGTGCCAGTAGTGATACAGGGGCCCGAGGGGATCAGCCCCAGCATTTT
>NA|TRBJ1-3|TRBV28|TRBD1
CASSSGQGILGVTIYF
TGTGCCAGCAGTTCGGGACAGGGTATACTCGGGGTGACCATATATTTT
>NA|TRBJ2-5|TRBV7-8|NA
CASSLEGRETQYF
TGTGCCAGCAGCTTAGAGGGACGGGAGACCCAGTACTTC
>few|TRBJ1-1|TRBV9|TRBD1
CASSGTGIVHTEAFF
TGTGCCAGCAGCGGGACAGGAATAGTACACACTGAAGCTTTCTTT
>NA|TRBJ1-1|TRBV6-4|NA
CASSPFPNTEAFF
TGTGCCAGCAGTCCGTTTCCGAACACTGAAGCTTTCTTT
>NA|TRBJ2-7|TRBV30|NA
CAWRVRGYEQYF
TGTGCCTGGAGGGTGCGCGGTTACGAGCAGTACTTC
>NA|TRBJ2-5|TRBV29-1|NA
CSVGSLETQYF
TGCAGCGTCGGGTCCTTAGAGACCCAGTACTTC
>NA|TRBJ2-7|TRBV28|NA
CASSPPDRHEQYF
TGTGCCAGCAGTCCCCCCGACAGGCACGAGCAGTACTTC
>NA|TRBJ1-4|TRBV2|TRBD1
CASSATGGLTTNEKLFF
TGTGCCAGCAGCGCGACAGGGGGCCTCACAACTAATGAAAAACTGTTTTTT
>NA|TRBJ1-3|TRBV4-1|NA
CASSQGFGSGNTIYF
TGCGCCAGCAGCCAAGGGTTCGGCTCGGGAAACACCATATATTTT
>few|TRBJ1-4|TRBV30|NA
CAWSVAEGKLFF
TGTGCCTGGAGTGTAGCGGAGGGGAAACTGTTTTTT
>NA|TRBJ2-5|TRBV10-3|NA
CAHAGSNQETQYF
TGTGCCCACGCCGGGAGCAACCAAGAGACCCAGTACTTC
>NA|TRBJ2-7|TRBV5-4|NA
CASSLGPGTPYEQYF
TGTGCCAGCAGCTTGGGCCCCGGGACCCCCTACGAGCAGTACTTC
>NA|TRBJ2-7|TRBV2|NA
CASTLSGEEEQYF
TGTGCCAGCACCCTGTCGGGGGAGGAGGAGCAGTACTTC
>NA|TRBJ1-3|TRBV4-1|NA
CASSQQGGPGNTIYF
TGCGCCAGCAGCCAGCAAGGGGGACCTGGAAACACCATATATTTT
>NA|TRBJ2-1|TRBV5-1|TRBD2
CASSLTLAGIYNEQFF
TGCGCCAGCAGCTTGACCCTAGCGGGGATTTACAATGAGCAGTTCTTC
>NA|TRBJ2-3|TRBV5-1|TRBD2
CASSWGAGTSGAAITDTQYF
TGCGCCAGCAGCTGGGGTGCCGGGACTAGCGGGGCGGCCATCACAGATACGCAGTATTTT
>NA|TRBJ1-4|TRBV19|NA
CASREVGRGEKLFF
TGTGCCAGTAGAGAGGTTGGGCGTGGTGAAAAACTGTTTTTT
>NA|TRBJ2-1|TRBV27|NA
CASSSGHEQFF
TGTGCCAGCAGTTCGGGGCATGAGCAGTTCTTC
>NA|TRBJ1-2|TRBV2|NA
CASSDGRTAYGYTF
TGTGCCAGCAGTGATGGGAGGACAGCATATGGCTACACCTTC
>once|TRBJ2-1|TRBV5-1|NA
CASSVQYNEQFF
TGCGCCAGCAGCGTACAGTACAATGAGCAGTTCTTC
>NA|TRBJ1-2|TRBV28|NA
CASSFLGFNYGYTF
TGTGCCAGCAGTTTTCTGGGGTTTAACTATGGCTACACCTTC
>once|TRBJ1-5|TRBV2|NA
CASRGRGNNQPQHF
TGTGCCAGCAGGGGTAGGGGAAACAATCAGCCCCAGCATTTT
>NA|TRBJ2-7|TRBV4-2|TRBD2
CASSPGTSGGVAYEQYF
TGTGCCAGCAGCCCCGGGACTAGCGGGGGAGTAGCCTACGAGCAGTACTTC
>NA|TRBJ1-5|TRBV19|TRBD1
CASNRGGGLLLANQPQHF
TGTGCCAGTAATCGGGGAGGGGGCCTCCTTTTGGCCAATCAGCCCCAGCATTTT
>NA|TRBJ2-1|TRBV29-1|NA
CSVVKGPSYNEQFF
TGCAGCGTTGTGAAGGGCCCCTCTTACAATGAGCAGTTCTTC